Listed below are T cell receptor beta chains from one sample, sequenced in a study of response to subunit inactivated influenza vaccine. TCRdb re-called the RT-PCR reads through MiXCR, storing one row per CDR3 protein. The sample shows some 200,000 distinct CDR3 sequences, approximately 12% of them seen only once. This same sample was also taken into another study, of T cells expressing NK-cell markers.

Sequenced here: CD8+ T cells sorted from PBMCs, sampled 11 to 12 days after vaccination. These receptors all come from a man aged 50 to 60 who received an inactivated influenza vaccine. The CDR3 runs from the conserved cysteine through the conserved F or W.

j_call: TRBJ1-4
v_call: TRBV28
cdr3_aa: CASSWTQATNEKLFF

j_call: TRBJ2-1
v_call: TRBV2
cdr3_aa: CASNEGVSSYNEQFF

j_call: TRBJ2-7
v_call: TRBV4-2
cdr3_aa: CASSQDRASWTYEQYF

j_call: TRBJ2-7
v_call: TRBV5-1
cdr3_aa: CASSLRGQVYEQYF

j_call: TRBJ2-1
v_call: TRBV6-2/TRBV6-3
cdr3_aa: CASSSDGSSYNEQFF

j_call: TRBJ1-4
v_call: TRBV5-6
cdr3_aa: CASSLGVAAAGEKLFF

j_call: TRBJ2-1
v_call: TRBV3-1
cdr3_aa: CASSQDEGIPGTGYNEQFF

j_call: TRBJ2-1
v_call: TRBV20-1
cdr3_aa: CSASRGGQGAFEQFF

j_call: TRBJ2-1
v_call: TRBV12-3/TRBV12-4
cdr3_aa: CASSFSLAGGNEQFF

j_call: TRBJ2-7
v_call: TRBV6-1
cdr3_aa: CASRDTGYEQYF

j_call: TRBJ1-2
v_call: TRBV28
cdr3_aa: CASSSYSGGYGYTF

j_call: TRBJ2-1
v_call: TRBV20-1
cdr3_aa: CSARDRLAWDNEQFF

j_call: TRBJ2-2
v_call: TRBV6-5
cdr3_aa: CASSYVSGRLNTGELFF

j_call: TRBJ1-5
v_call: TRBV20-1
cdr3_aa: CSARTGTPDQPQHF

j_call: TRBJ2-7
v_call: TRBV10-3
cdr3_aa: CAISLTSGSYEQYF

j_call: TRBJ2-1
v_call: TRBV7-8
cdr3_aa: CASSLTLRPTPYNEQFF

j_call: TRBJ1-6
v_call: TRBV11-2
cdr3_aa: CASSPGQGGSPLHF

j_call: TRBJ2-1
v_call: TRBV6-1
cdr3_aa: CASSPTRTGREGFF

j_call: TRBJ1-2
v_call: TRBV15
cdr3_aa: CATSRGQGYYGYTF

j_call: TRBJ2-1
v_call: TRBV11-2
cdr3_aa: CASSFRSLYNEQFF

j_call: TRBJ1-2
v_call: TRBV12-3/TRBV12-4
cdr3_aa: CASSTTLGYGYTF

j_call: TRBJ2-7
v_call: TRBV7-9
cdr3_aa: CASSFTVREQYF

j_call: TRBJ2-3
v_call: TRBV6-2/TRBV6-3
cdr3_aa: CASSGIDTQYF

j_call: TRBJ2-5
v_call: TRBV6-6
cdr3_aa: CASSHGGGETQYF

j_call: TRBJ2-1
v_call: TRBV12-3/TRBV12-4
cdr3_aa: CASSAFGGLAVVYNEQFF

j_call: TRBJ1-1
v_call: TRBV5-1
cdr3_aa: CASRPGTGLNTEAFF

j_call: TRBJ2-7
v_call: TRBV10-3
cdr3_aa: CAISESFSAYEQYF

j_call: TRBJ1-1
v_call: TRBV25-1
cdr3_aa: CASSEGWTEAFF

j_call: TRBJ1-5
v_call: TRBV12-3/TRBV12-4
cdr3_aa: CASSDKYSNQPQHF

j_call: TRBJ2-7
v_call: TRBV27
cdr3_aa: CASSLWVGQSDSYEQYF

j_call: TRBJ2-5
v_call: TRBV12-3/TRBV12-4
cdr3_aa: CASSPRGQGQETQYF

j_call: TRBJ2-5
v_call: TRBV7-9
cdr3_aa: CASSPREGPQETQYF

j_call: TRBJ2-7
v_call: TRBV5-6
cdr3_aa: CASSLPRLATSNEQYF

j_call: TRBJ2-7
v_call: TRBV20-1
cdr3_aa: CSARGQNINYEQYF

j_call: TRBJ2-3
v_call: TRBV2
cdr3_aa: CASRELSTSFSDTQYF

j_call: TRBJ2-7
v_call: TRBV10-3
cdr3_aa: CAITTDRSSYEQYF

j_call: TRBJ2-5
v_call: TRBV6-2/TRBV6-3
cdr3_aa: CASSSRYRFQETQYF

j_call: TRBJ2-7
v_call: TRBV29-1
cdr3_aa: CSVPGLADDQYF

j_call: TRBJ2-7
v_call: TRBV10-3
cdr3_aa: CAISGREGYEQYF

j_call: TRBJ2-1
v_call: TRBV13
cdr3_aa: CASSPRLAEYNEQFF

j_call: TRBJ2-1
v_call: TRBV7-9
cdr3_aa: CASSSAERYGYNEQFF

j_call: TRBJ2-1
v_call: TRBV5-1
cdr3_aa: CASSWRDGMSSYNEQFF

j_call: TRBJ2-1
v_call: TRBV15
cdr3_aa: CATSRRSSGAYNEQFF

j_call: TRBJ2-5
v_call: TRBV12-3/TRBV12-4
cdr3_aa: CASRLSSGVQETQYF

j_call: TRBJ2-1
v_call: TRBV28
cdr3_aa: CASSLSGTGGDEQFF

j_call: TRBJ2-7
v_call: TRBV19
cdr3_aa: CASGEVGVSYEQYF

j_call: TRBJ1-1
v_call: TRBV4-2
cdr3_aa: CASSQMDRGTEAFF

j_call: TRBJ1-2
v_call: TRBV6-1
cdr3_aa: CASKGQYFSRYGYTF

j_call: TRBJ2-1
v_call: TRBV12-3/TRBV12-4
cdr3_aa: CASSLGVSGSSYNEQFF

j_call: TRBJ1-1
v_call: TRBV6-1
cdr3_aa: CASRAGAQNTEAFF

j_call: TRBJ2-7
v_call: TRBV7-9
cdr3_aa: CASSSRTGATYEQYF

j_call: TRBJ1-4
v_call: TRBV4-2
cdr3_aa: CASSQDFTDEKLFF

j_call: TRBJ2-1
v_call: TRBV11-1
cdr3_aa: CASSENFYEQFF

j_call: TRBJ2-3
v_call: TRBV12-3/TRBV12-4
cdr3_aa: CASTGALTDTQYF